This T cell receptor (beta chain) derives from a study of metastatic and nonmetastatic thyroid tumors. Study information: The study looked at repertoires side by side in blood and in tumor or nodule tissue from malignant and benign thyroid patients.

The CDR3 runs to 14 residues. V was pared by 4 bases and J by 2 bases, with 10 bases between. CDR1 and CDR2 from the germline V gene are WSHSY and SAAADI. As handled by the study authors: Built for papillary thyroid cancer, a distant-metastasis classifier drew on CDR3 differences across clinicopathological groups. TCRdb re-called the PCR reads via MiXCR. V and J calls and clone size were set by TCRdb, not the authors. The repertoire holds tens of thousands of clones, with around 25% as singletons. Thyroid surgery took place with no prior treatment in any patient. This clone has ten or more counts. Its antigen is undetermined. Study-wide findings and caveats: As reported, TCR beta diversity in blood and tumor was significantly higher in malignant thyroid tumors than in benign nodules.

The sample comprised blood. The TCR was taken from a male donor with papillary thyroid cancer or a benign thyroid nodule (not recorded which). Some clones in this sample may be carry-over from other donors' samples. This chain links TRBV10-2 with TRBJ2-3; D unclear. CDR3 protein: CASSARTNTDTQYF. The DNA of the CDR3 is TGCGCCAGCAGTGCCAGGACCAACACAGATACGCAGTATTTT.